Below, 4 T cell receptor beta chains from the same sample are listed, as sequenced in a study of control samples from healthy donors and cancer patients. Measured with immunoSEQ multiplex PCR; TCRdb has only the in-frame clones, and not every one. In the table there are some 64,000 clones, less than 95% of which are singletons. The material sequenced was PBMCs. All receptors come from a woman aged 45-59 years with colorectal cancer.

The genes are TRBV5-6 and TRBJ2-7; weak D call: TRBD1 (7 bases). The CDR3 contains 14 residues. Trimming took off 3 bases at V and 4 bases at J, with 14 bases between the two ends. The germline CDR1 and CDR2 sequences are SGHDT and YYEEEE. CDR3 bases: TGTGCCAGCAGCTACAGGGGACTTTGGTACGAGCAGTACTTC. Protein: CASSYRGLWYEQYF.

CDR3 amino acids: CASGMTSGRLEQFF. CDR3 DNA: TGTGCCAGCGGAATGACTAGCGGGAGACTTGAGCAGTTCTTC. The chain links TRBV28 to TRBJ2-1, with 12 bases lining up with TRBD2. The ends lost 8 bases at V and 9 bases at J; junction bases unmatched: 8. Germline loops: CDR1 MDHEN, CDR2 SYDVKM. CDR3 length equals 14 residues.

V usage is TRBV28 and J usage is TRBJ2-3, with D possibly being TRBD1 (6 bases). CDR3 length: 14 amino acids. Germline values: CDR1 MDHEN, CDR2 SYDVKM. Trimming shortened V by 6 bases and J by 6 bases, and 16 bases separated the two germline ends. For the CDR3, the DNA is TGTGCCAGCAGGGAGGCAGGGGATCGGGATACGCAGTATTTT. As protein: CASREAGDRDTQYF.

The chain joins TRBV5-1 to TRBJ2-7; D gene unclear. In germline, CDR1 is SGHRS, CDR2 YFSETQ. The CDR3 consists of 12 residues. The germline V and J ends were trimmed by 6 bases and 3 bases, with 10 bases remaining between them. CDR3: CASKLHNYEQYF. The CDR3 DNA is TGCGCCAGCAAACTACACAACTACGAGCAGTACTTC.